Here is one T cell receptor (beta chain) with its context. Its antigen is still unknown. TCR alpha and beta CDR3 regions were amplified from RNA using iRepertoire nested multiplex PCR. For one-step reverse transcription and amplification, 100-400 ng of tissue mRNA or PBMC total RNA was used. TCRdb reanalysed the multiplex PCR reads using MiXCR and keeps one entry per CDR3 protein. The data hold roughly 100,000 distinct CDR3 sequences, with roughly 37% observed a single time. The sample is drawn from a study of glioma-infiltrating T cells. This CDR3 is built from 16 residues. Germline-derived CDR1 and CDR2 are SGHTA and FQGTGA. The V segment lost 5 bases and the J segment 10 bases; nucleotides outside the gene matches: 15. Findings of the study overall: Tissue-blood divergence was below expectation in non-neoplastic patients, above in gliomas. CDR3 overlap between tissue and blood was very small.

Specimen: glioma tissue, nonneoplastic brain tissue, or PBMCs (not recorded which). The V call is TRBV7-3, the J call TRBJ2-1, with 9 nucleotides matching TRBD2. The TCR sequence derives from a human donor with low-grade glioma or glioblastoma, undergoing nonglioma brain surgery, or in good health (not recorded which). The CDR3 DNA is TGTGCCAGCAGCCCTACCGGCGGGGGGGGGAGGGAGGAGCAGTTCTTC. This translates into CASSPTGGGGREEQFF.